This T cell receptor beta chain was recovered during a study of a mutant IDH1 vaccine in newly diagnosed glioma. Study as a whole: Initiation of the vaccine course occurred 4-6 weeks after radiotherapy alone, or alongside temozolomide cycles. Averaging approximately 40 years of age, treated patients were about 60% male and approximately 40% female. Beforehand, treatment had been radiotherapy, temozolomide, or both; the majority received both. Study-wide findings and caveats: Apparently unrelated to pseudoprogression were changes in the top peripheral T cell clonotypes.

Time point specified: week 11, during vaccination. Every vaccination contained 300 ug of the mutant IDH1 20-mer peptide and was paired with topical imiquimod. Using immunoSEQ multiplex PCR, the repertoire was profiled, and TCRdb retains in-frame clones only, with some absent. This table holds roughly 120,000 clones, about 90% found once. On this clone itself: The antigen remains unidentified.

CDR1 and CDR2 from the germline V gene are MNHEY and SMNVEV (reference sequence). The CDR3 runs to 14 residues. V shed 1 base, J shed 7 bases, and the junction held 2 bases outside the gene matches. The rearrangement links TRBV27 to TRBJ2-1; 9 nucleotides line up with TRBD1. Sequencing was performed on PBMCs, taken from a glioma patient whose treatment included an IDH1 peptide vaccine. This TCR came from a woman aged 50 to 65 with glioma. This chain's CDR3 is CASSLWDRENEQFF. As DNA, the CDR3 is TGTGCCAGCAGTTTATGGGACAGGGAAAATGAGCAGTTCTTC.